A single sample gave rise to the 18 T cell receptor beta chains below, sequenced in a study of T cell clonotyping in hematopoietic cell transplantation. Method: immunoSEQ multiplex PCR; TCRdb's copy keeps in-frame clones and lacks some. The profile shows 17,000 or so clones, around 71% of them singletons. The material sequenced was peripheral blood mononuclear cells. The receptors here all came from a woman aged 55-69 years in good health. Some clones in this sample may be carry-over from other donors' samples.

The chain has TRBV29-1 and TRBJ2-7; 8 bases agree with TRBD2. CDR1 is SQVTM, CDR2 ANQGSEA, per germline. This CDR3 comprises 13 residues. V was clipped by 4 bases and J by 2 bases; unmatched bases: 4. CDR3 sequence reads: CSVGSGGAYEQYF. CDR3 sequence (DNA): TGCAGCGTTGGGTCGGGAGGGGCCTACGAGCAGTACTTC.

The chain employs TRBV2 and TRBJ2-7; 9 bases align to TRBD1. CDR1 and CDR2 from the germline V gene are SNHLY and FYNNEI. With 6 bases clipped from V and 6 bases from J, the junction kept 12 bases outside the gene matches. The CDR3 is made up of 15 amino acids. Written as DNA, the CDR3 is TGTGCCAGCAGCCTTTGGGGGACAGGGCCTGGCGAGCAGTACTTC. This codes for CASSLWGTGPGEQYF.

The chain employs TRBV28 and TRBJ1-2; D not certain. CDR3 length: 11 residues. V was clipped by 6 bases and J by 2 bases, with 4 bases between them. Looked up from germline, CDR1 is MDHEN and CDR2 is SYDVKM. The CDR3 spells CASSPNYGYTF. As DNA, the CDR3 is TGTGCCAGCAGCCCCAACTATGGCTACACCTTC.

V gene TRBV27 combines with J gene TRBJ1-2; weak D call: TRBD1 (6 bases). The V end lost 7 bases, the J end lost 7 bases, and 16 bases lay between the germline ends. CDR1 MNHEY and CDR2 SMNVEV come from the germline V gene (reference sequence). The CDR3 has 13 amino acids. CDR3 DNA sequence: TGTGCCAGCACCACCGGACAGTCTGGTGGCTACACCTTC. It codes for CASTTGQSGGYTF.

The chain carries TRBV6-5 and TRBJ1-2; D is unresolved. Germline-derived CDR1 and CDR2 are MNHEY and SVGAGI. Deletions cut 6 bases from V and 7 bases from J, with 12 bases between. The CDR3 covers 12 residues. The CDR3 nucleotides are TGTGCCAGCAGCCCTTCATCGGGTGGCTACACCTTC. Translated, it gives CASSPSSGGYTF.

The chain joins TRBV30 to TRBJ1-1, with unresolved D. Germline assignment: CDR1 GTSNPN and CDR2 SVGIG (reference sequence). This CDR3 has 12 amino acids. Trimming left V 2 bases short and J 7 bases short, with 11 bases between. CDR3 region: CAWSRAAHEAFF. In nucleotides, the CDR3 is TGTGCCTGGAGTAGGGCAGCCCATGAAGCTTTCTTT. Drawing the rest from reference TRBV30 and TRBJ1-1, the complete variable domain is SQTIHQWPATLVQPVGSPLSLECTVEGTSNPNLYWYRQAAGRGLQLLFYSVGIGQISSEVPQNLSASRPQDRQFILSSKKLLLSDSGFYLCAWSRAAHEAFFGQGTRLTVV.

The V gene is TRBV7-2, the J gene TRBJ2-7, with D tentatively TRBD1 (6 bases). Germline assignment: CDR1 SGHTA and CDR2 FQGNSA. This CDR3 has 14 amino acids. V gave up 2 bases and J gave up 5 bases, with 13 bases separating them. In nucleotides, the CDR3 is TGTGCCAGCAGCTTACAAAGTCAGGGGAACGAGCAGTACTTC. It yields the protein CASSLQSQGNEQYF.

The chain couples TRBV7-9 to TRBJ1-2, with 7 bases matching TRBD1. Germline V lookup: CDR1 SEHNR, CDR2 FQNEAQ (reference sequence). V was pared by 1 base and J by 4 bases, with 9 bases of the junction left unmatched. The CDR3 consists of 16 residues. The CDR3 region is CASSLGVRGEAYGYTF. The CDR3 DNA follows: TGTGCCAGCAGCTTAGGGGTCAGGGGGGAAGCCTATGGCTACACCTTC.

The chain employs TRBV14 and TRBJ1-2, with D unclear. Germline V lookup: CDR1 SGHDN, CDR2 FVKESK. The CDR3 has 15 amino acids. Trimming took off 1 base at V and 4 bases at J, with 13 bases between the two ends. The CDR3 coding sequence is TGTGCCAGCAGCCAAGTAGATGGGTCAATCTATGGCTACACCTTC. Translation gives CASSQVDGSIYGYTF.

This clone was picked up a small number of times. This chain links TRBV27 with TRBJ2-7; 11 nucleotides line up with TRBD2. Germline CDR1 and CDR2: MNHEY and SMNVEV (reference sequence). There are 17 residues in the CDR3. V was pared by 3 bases and J by 2 bases, with 9 bases of the junction left unmatched. The CDR3 region has the DNA TGTGCCAGCAGTTTCAGGCCTCCGACTAGCGGGACCTACGAGCAGTACTTC. This sequence encodes CASSFRPPTSGTYEQYF.

The chain employs TRBV6-1 and TRBJ1-5, with 8 bases identical to TRBD1. The germline V gene encodes CDR1 MNHNS and CDR2 SASEGT. V shed 8 bases, J shed 7 bases, and the junction held 7 bases outside the gene matches. This CDR3 is 13 amino acids long. Written as DNA, the CDR3 is TGTGCCAGCTGGGACAGGCACAGCCAGCCCCAGCATTTT. It yields the protein CASWDRHSQPQHF.

CDR3 in amino acids: CASSDGSWPTETQYF. The CDR3 DNA reads as TGTGCCAGCAGTGACGGGTCCTGGCCTACGGAGACCCAGTACTTC. The chain employs TRBV6-1 and TRBJ2-5; D uncertain. The V and J ends lost 3 bases and 5 bases respectively, with 16 bases between them. This CDR3 is built from 15 residues. Germline V gives CDR1 MNHNS, CDR2 SASEGT.

Details on this clone: One junction end disagrees with the germline gene, perhaps due to a read error. The V gene is TRBV29-1, the J gene TRBJ2-7; D is unresolved. The V gene's germline CDR1 is SQVTM and CDR2 ANQGSEA. CDR3 length: 13 amino acids. The CDR3 region is CSVEGQSAYEQYF. CDR3 coding DNA: TGCAGCGTCGAAGGGCAGTCTGCCTACGAGCAGTACTTC.

This clone was seen only a few times. CDR3 region: CAWSAGTGVKLFF. Written as DNA, the CDR3 is TGTGCCTGGAGTGCCGGGACAGGAGTTAAACTGTTTTTT. V is TRBV30 and J is TRBJ1-4; 8 bases are a match to TRBD1. The CDR3 totals 13 residues. The trim removed 1 base at V and 11 bases at J, leaving 6 bases unmatched. CDR1 GTSNPN and CDR2 SVGIG come from the germline V gene (reference sequence).

This clone has more than one count but fewer than ten. The V and J genes are TRBV7-8 and TRBJ1-2; D unclear. The CDR3 covers 14 residues. Trimming stripped 2 bases from V and 3 bases from J, with 10 bases between. CDR1 is SGHVS and CDR2 is FQNEAQ in the germline V gene. This CDR3 reads CASSLSSGDYGYTF. The CDR3 DNA reads as TGTGCCAGCAGCTTATCGTCCGGGGACTATGGCTACACCTTC.

This clone turned up a few times. The chain joins TRBV6-1 to TRBJ1-5; D ambiguous. This CDR3 is 15 amino acids long. V lost 1 base to trimming and J lost 4 bases, with 11 bases between them. Germline CDR1 and CDR2: MNHNS and SASEGT. The CDR3 DNA sequence: TGTGCCAGCAGTGAAGTACGGGGTGGAAATCAGCCCCAGCATTTT. This codes for CASSEVRGGNQPQHF.

The chain carries TRBV7-2 and TRBJ2-7, with D possibly being TRBD1 (6 bases). The CDR3 loop spans 15 amino acids. Trimming stripped 4 bases from V and 2 bases from J, with 15 bases between. Germline V gives CDR1 SGHTA, CDR2 FQGNSA. CDR3 bases: TGTGCCAGCAGCTCTCAGGGGACGGTTACCTACGAGCAGTACTTC. It translates to CASSSQGTVTYEQYF.

The V gene is TRBV29-1, the J gene TRBJ2-5; the D is unclear. V was clipped by 1 base and J by 5 bases, with 8 bases between them. Germline V CDR1 and CDR2: SQVTM, ANQGSEA. The CDR3 extends over 12 amino acids. In DNA form, the CDR3 reads TGCAGCGTTGAAGGAGTCTCGGAGACCCAGTACTTC. Its protein product is CSVEGVSETQYF.